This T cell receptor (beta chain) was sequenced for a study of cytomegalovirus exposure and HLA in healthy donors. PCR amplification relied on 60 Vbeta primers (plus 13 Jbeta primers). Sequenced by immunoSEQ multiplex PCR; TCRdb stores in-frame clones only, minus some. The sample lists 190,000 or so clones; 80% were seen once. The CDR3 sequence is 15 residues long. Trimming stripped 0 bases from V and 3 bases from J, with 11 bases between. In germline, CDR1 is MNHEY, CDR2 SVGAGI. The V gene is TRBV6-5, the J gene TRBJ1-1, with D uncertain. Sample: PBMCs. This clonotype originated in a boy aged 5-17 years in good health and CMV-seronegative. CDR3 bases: TGTGCCAGCAGTTACTCAGGCCTGGGAGACACTGAAGCTTTCTTT. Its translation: CASSYSGLGDTEAFF.